These T cell receptor beta chains were read from a single sample in a study of blood T cell repertoires in COVID-19. Libraries were prepared by immunoSEQ multiplex PCR; TCRdb keeps only in-frame clonotypes and omits some of them. The sample holds about 180,000 clones, around 86% seen once. Source material: peripheral blood. Receptors originate from a man aged 50 to 60 with active or convalescent COVID-19. Both conserved end residues are trimmed from each CDR3. D genes are given only for firm matches.

V,D,J,CDR3
TRBV5-6,.,TRBJ1-1,ASSFIGRVNTEAF
TRBV6-2/TRBV6-3,.,TRBJ1-2,ASSYRGNGYT
TRBV20-1,TRBD1,TRBJ1-4,SASRPTGGLEKLF
TRBV30,TRBD1,TRBJ2-5,AASRGTGRGQETQY
TRBV5-4,.,TRBJ1-1,ASSLEGDMNTEAF
TRBV15,TRBD1,TRBJ2-7,ATSGDRGSYEQY
TRBV19,TRBD1,TRBJ1-2,ASSTITGTGGLYGYT
TRBV7-2,TRBD1,TRBJ1-2,ASTERQGLGYT
TRBV6-2/TRBV6-3,TRBD2,TRBJ2-1,ASSPTSGSHFEQF
TRBV6-1,TRBD1,TRBJ1-6,ASSEEGANSPLH
TRBV9,TRBD1,TRBJ1-2,ASSVSGTVLYGYT
TRBV24-1,TRBD1,TRBJ2-7,ATRGQGTYEQY
TRBV5-4,.,TRBJ2-5,ASSLFLAEETQY
TRBV11-2,.,TRBJ1-1,ASSPAIEAF
TRBV9,.,TRBJ2-1,ASSVDLTNYNEQF
TRBV6-5,TRBD1,TRBJ2-2,ASRKTGALTGELF
TRBV28,TRBD2,TRBJ2-1,ASRPSGTDEQF
TRBV11-2,.,TRBJ1-2,ASSPASEGWNGYT
TRBV7-9,TRBD1,TRBJ2-7,ASRTVRGGVYEQY
TRBV28,.,TRBJ1-5,ASSTDQPQH
TRBV2,TRBD1,TRBJ1-5,ASSPDRVGNQPQH
TRBV24-1,TRBD1,TRBJ1-4,ATSDPTGVGEKLF
TRBV20-1,.,TRBJ1-1,SAPRDTEAF
TRBV24-1,.,TRBJ1-1,ATSDESGGTEAF
TRBV2,TRBD2,TRBJ2-3,ASSVSGSGDTQY
TRBV7-9,.,TRBJ1-2,ASSLMAGWGYT
TRBV29-1,TRBD2,TRBJ2-3,SVEDRSGGALDTQY
TRBV7-3,.,TRBJ2-7,ASSLNAGASYEQY
TRBV24-1,TRBD1,TRBJ1-1,ATSDSWTGARAF
TRBV4-3,TRBD2,TRBJ2-2,ASSQDFAGDNTGELF
TRBV28,.,TRBJ1-2,ASSKHIYT
TRBV18,TRBD1,TRBJ2-4,ASSPPETGSVGIQY
TRBV11-2,TRBD1,TRBJ2-7,ASSSRDRDTYEQY
TRBV19,TRBD2,TRBJ2-3,ASSIDLAGARDTQY
TRBV20-1,.,TRBJ2-1,SAQLYGVSF
TRBV9,TRBD1,TRBJ2-7,ASSSSTGGAYEQY
TRBV19,.,TRBJ1-1,ASSWGHTEAF
TRBV5-1,TRBD1,TRBJ1-2,ASSLAGGQADYGYT
TRBV20-1,.,TRBJ1-4,SGQGSEKLF
TRBV10-3,.,TRBJ1-1,AIRGGGGGTEAF
TRBV2,.,TRBJ2-5,ASTPPRSQETQY
TRBV24-1,.,TRBJ2-2,ATSDGSGPGELF
TRBV29-1,TRBD1,TRBJ1-1,SVEDRGTGVNTEAF
TRBV5-1,TRBD1,TRBJ2-5,ASIERQGFMETQY
TRBV3-1/TRBV3-2,.,TRBJ2-5,ASSQRGQETQY
TRBV27,.,TRBJ1-2,ASSFRPGQSYGYT
TRBV4-3,TRBD1,TRBJ1-4,ASSQDLKGAGFDEKLF
TRBV6-2/TRBV6-3,TRBD2,TRBJ2-7,ASSYPSGGAVEQY
TRBV10-3,.,TRBJ1-6,ALRSESGSPLH
TRBV7-2,TRBD1,TRBJ2-1,ASSPPYRGKQF
TRBV24-1,TRBD2,TRBJ2-3,ATSDPGGAGADTQY
TRBV3-1/TRBV3-2,.,TRBJ1-1,ASRLDSMNTEAF
TRBV10-3,.,TRBJ1-5,AISEGQGNQPQH
TRBV11-2,TRBD1,TRBJ1-2,ASSLDRDSYGGYT
TRBV9,.,TRBJ1-3,ASSVGVSASSGNTIY
TRBV29-1,.,TRBJ2-2,SVALGAGNYGELF
TRBV28,.,TRBJ1-2,ASSPLGHRDGGYT
TRBV12-5,TRBD2,TRBJ2-2,ASGSRPGLATALLLTGELF
TRBV10-3,.,TRBJ1-3,AISTPGVSVH